The 23 T cell receptor beta chains presented below share a single source sample, sequenced in a study of T cells expressing NK-cell markers. No DNA is given; TCRdb re-called the 5' RACE reads and lists each CDR3 protein once. Across under 200,000 distinct CDR3 sequences, the top ten clones capture around 18% of the sample. The specimen sequenced was blood T cells: a sorted CD56 or NKG2C T cell subset, CD4+ or CD8+ T cells, or bulk PBMC T cells (not recorded which). Receptors originate from a woman between 18 and 75 years old in good health.

The chain joins TRBV5-1 to TRBJ2-6. The CDR3 is 16 residues long. Looked up from germline, CDR1 is SGHRS and CDR2 is YFSETQ. This CDR3 reads CASSLAKGAGANVLTF.

CDR3 in amino acids: CASSLGRGKGDTQYF. This chain uses TRBV5-6 with TRBJ2-3; TCRdb picks TRBD1, but there is no DNA to check that call. Germline loops: CDR1 SGHDT, CDR2 YYEEEE. This CDR3 region has 15 residues.

This sequence joins TRBV3-1 and TRBJ2-2. This CDR3 contains 17 residues. CDR1 is LGHDT and CDR2 is YNNKEL in the germline V gene (reference sequence). CDR3: CASSPTKTSTSAGELFF. The full variable domain, in which reference TRBV3-1 and TRBJ2-2 provide the parts outside the CDR3, is DTAVSQTPKYLVTQMGNDKSIKCEQNLGHDTMYWYKQDSKKFLKIMFSYNNKELIINETVPNRFSPKSPDKAHLNLHINSLELGDSAVYFCASSPTKTSTSAGELFFGEGSRLTVL.

The genes are TRBV4-1 and TRBJ2-3; TCRdb proposes TRBD1, but this gene call is untestable without DNA. This CDR3 has 14 residues. CDR1 and CDR2 from the germline V gene are MGHRA and YSYEKL. CDR3 loop: CASSSQLQGDTQYF.

The chain links TRBV7-6 to TRBJ2-7; absent DNA, TCRdb's TRBD2 call cannot be checked. Per germline, CDR1 SGHVS and CDR2 FNYEAQ. CDR3 size: 15 residues. CDR3 sequence: CASSLASSGPYEQYF.

The chain recombines TRBV7-9 with TRBJ2-1. Germline CDR1 SEHNR, CDR2 FQNEAQ (reference sequence). The CDR3 covers 13 residues. The CDR3 sequence is CASSLGLWDEQFF.

This chain uses TRBV11-3 with TRBJ2-1. Germline V gene data show CDR1 as SGHNT and CDR2 as YENEEA. This CDR3 is 13 amino acids long. Here the CDR3 reads CASSLGSTDEQFF.

The rearrangement links TRBV7-3 to TRBJ2-6; the D call of TRBD1 rests on TCRdb alone, since no DNA is present to check it. This CDR3 contains 16 residues. In germline, CDR1 is SGHTA, CDR2 FQGTGA. This CDR3 is CASSPGTGSGANVLTF.

The chain combines TRBV29-1 with TRBJ2-7; TCRdb designates TRBD1, a call that cannot be tested without DNA. CDR1 is SQVTM, CDR2 ANQGSEA, per germline. The CDR3 extends over 14 amino acids. CDR3 region: CSVEGGDSLYEQYF.

The V and J genes are TRBV7-9 and TRBJ1-5; TCRdb gives TRBD1 as the D gene, but with no DNA this cannot be confirmed. Germline CDR1 reads SEHNR; CDR2 reads FQNEAQ (reference sequence). The CDR3 length is 14 residues. Here the CDR3 reads CASSRKDNNQPQHF.

The chain carries TRBV15 and TRBJ1-2. The germline V gene encodes CDR1 LNHNV and CDR2 YYDKDF (reference sequence). The CDR3 covers 16 residues. The CDR3 reads CATSRDGQKTNYGYTF.

This rearrangement joins TRBV15 to TRBJ2-3. The CDR3 loop spans 14 amino acids. CDR1 LNHNV and CDR2 YYDKDF come from the germline V gene (reference sequence). The CDR3 region is CATSRGSNTDTQYF.

This rearrangement joins TRBV21-1 to TRBJ2-1; the D call from TCRdb, TRBD2, cannot be confirmed without DNA. TRBV21-1 is classified as a pseudogene. The CDR3 has 21 residues. The CDR3 spells CASSKALGLAGAFSSYNEQFF.

This rearrangement joins TRBV7-9 to TRBJ2-7. CDR3 length equals 11 residues. Germline CDR1 reads SEHNR; CDR2 reads FQNEAQ (reference sequence). Here the CDR3 reads CASSDIYEQYF.

The rearrangement links TRBV7-2 to TRBJ2-3; TCRdb lists TRBD2, though no DNA is available to test this call. The CDR3 extends over 17 amino acids. CDR1 is SGHTA, CDR2 FQGNSA, per germline. The chain's CDR3 is CASSWLVRGLSTDTQYF.

V usage is TRBV20-1 and J usage is TRBJ1-2. There are 11 residues in the CDR3. Germline assignment: CDR1 DFQATT and CDR2 SNEGSKA (reference sequence). CDR3 sequence: CSARVVDGYTF.

The chain carries TRBV5-1 and TRBJ1-2; TCRdb returns TRBD1, unconfirmable since there is no DNA. Germline V gene sequence: CDR1 SGHRS, CDR2 YFSETQ. The CDR3 totals 15 residues. CDR3 region: CASGGQGSANYGYTF. Based on the CDR3 plus reference TRBV5-1 and TRBJ1-2, the full variable domain is KAGVTQTPRYLIKTRGQQVTLSCSPISGHRSVSWYQQTPGQGLQFLFEYFSETQRNKGNFPGRFSGRQFSNSRSEMNVSTLELGDSALYLCASGGQGSANYGYTFGSGTRLTVV.

This rearrangement joins TRBV9 to TRBJ2-5; absent DNA, TCRdb's TRBD1 call cannot be checked. Germline V gene lookup returns CDR1 SGDLS and CDR2 YYNGEE. This CDR3 spans 14 amino acids. The CDR3: CASSVAHEGAAQYF.

The chain carries TRBV3-1 and TRBJ2-1; as DNA is missing, the TRBD1 call by TCRdb cannot be tested. Germline V lookup: CDR1 LGHDT, CDR2 YNNKEL (reference sequence). The CDR3 runs 15 residues. CDR3 region: CASSHYGTGVDEQFF.

This sequence joins TRBV20-1 and TRBJ2-5; TCRdb's D call, TRBD1, is unchecked because there is no DNA. Germline CDR1 is DFQATT and CDR2 is SNEGSKA (reference sequence). This CDR3 is 14 amino acids long. The CDR3 region is CSARLRQGRETQYF.

The CDR3 loop reads CASSSRGHEQFF. This chain connects TRBV7-6 to TRBJ2-1; TCRdb proposes TRBD1, but this gene call is untestable without DNA. The germline CDR1 and CDR2 sequences are SGHVS and FNYEAQ. The CDR3 consists of 12 residues.

The V gene is TRBV6-5, the J gene TRBJ2-3; with no DNA, the TCRdb D assignment of TRBD2 cannot be verified. Looked up from germline, CDR1 is MNHEY and CDR2 is SVGAGI. This CDR3 region has 19 residues. The CDR3 here is CASSYSRKTSGISTDTQYF.

V is TRBV20-1 and J is TRBJ2-2; TCRdb returns TRBD2, unconfirmable since there is no DNA. In germline, CDR1 is DFQATT, CDR2 SNEGSKA (reference sequence). CDR3 size: 16 residues. The CDR3 region is CSARDPGGRPTGELFF.